The TCR beta chain under discussion was sequenced for a study of technical replicates of blood from a few donors. Clones were read by immunoSEQ multiplex PCR, and TCRdb kept only the in-frame ones, dropping some. The sample includes around 50,000 clones, more than 95% of them seen just once. Trimming cost V 4 bases and J 6 bases, with 4 bases left between them. Germline V gene lookup returns CDR1 MDHEN and CDR2 SYDVKM. This CDR3 is built from 11 residues. The sequence was collected from a human donor in good health. The chain has TRBV28 and TRBJ1-5; no clear D gene. The specimen sequenced was T cells isolated from PBMCs. The CDR3 spells CASSSGQPQHF. CDR3 bases: TGTGCCAGCAGTTCGGGTCAGCCCCAGCATTTT.